The clone carrying this T cell receptor (beta chain) was observed at least ten times. Until they underwent thyroid surgery, no patient had received any treatment. This entry comes from a study of metastatic and nonmetastatic thyroid tumors. Source study methods: Clinicopathological groups differed in CDR3, with these differences serving to build a distant-metastasis classifier for papillary thyroid cancer. TCRdb ran MiXCR on the PCR reads. These V and J calls derive from TCRdb rather than the authors' analysis. The repertoire holds 60,000 to 85,000 clones, with roughly 18% as singletons. V lost 8 bases and J 2 bases, leaving 17 bases between the germline ends. CDR3 size: 15 residues. Germline CDR1 and CDR2: SGHAT and FQNNGV.

The sequenced sample consisted of blood. This clonotype was obtained from a female donor with papillary thyroid cancer or a benign thyroid nodule (not recorded which). Some clones in this sample may be carry-over from other donors' samples. V gene TRBV11-2 combines with J gene TRBJ2-3; D possibly corresponds to TRBD2 (5 bases). CDR3 DNA sequence: TGTGCCAGCCTATTCATCGCCGGGGACACAGATACGCAGTATTTT. Its translation is CASLFIAGDTDTQYF.